These 14 T cell receptor beta chains came from one sample sequenced in a study of Graves' ophthalmopathy and Graves' hyperthyroidism. Scientists amplified the TCR beta CDR3 regions from RNA transcripts. RT-PCR in the first round used HTBI primers; a second-round multiplex PCR followed. TCRdb re-called the multiplex PCR reads with MiXCR, one entry per CDR3 protein. Of a few hundred thousand distinct CDR3 sequences listed, 17% are singletons. Sequencing was performed on peripheral blood. The receptors here all came from an adult woman with stable Graves' hyperthyroidism.

A remark on this clonotype: A much more abundant neighbour one base away suggests this may be a read error. The V call is TRBV7-8, the J call TRBJ2-5; 8 nucleotides align to TRBD2. Germline CDR1 reads SGHVS; CDR2 reads FQNEAQ. The CDR3 covers 15 residues. CDR3 loop: CASSFLAGNQEIQYF. The CDR3 DNA reads TGTGCCAGCAGCTTTTTAGCGGGAAACCAAGAGATCCAGTACTTC.

The table lists this clonotype with many counts. The rearrangement links TRBV6-1 to TRBJ2-7, with D perhaps TRBD2 (6 bases). The ends were cut back, 9 bases at V and 2 bases at J, with 11 bases in the middle. CDR3 length: 12 amino acids. Germline V gene data show CDR1 as MNHNS and CDR2 as SASEGT. The CDR3 is CASGTAAYEQYF. The CDR3 nucleotides are TGTGCCAGTGGGACTGCAGCCTACGAGCAGTACTTC.

This clonotype was counted ten times or more. This chain links TRBV7-2 with TRBJ2-7, with D perhaps TRBD1 (6 bases). The CDR3 covers 15 residues. Trimming stripped 5 bases from V and 1 base from J, with 15 bases between. The V gene's germline CDR1 is SGHTA and CDR2 FQGNSA. CDR3 DNA: TGTGCCAGCAGCCGTACAGGGCTTGGGTCCTACGAGCAGTACTTC. This gives the protein CASSRTGLGSYEQYF.

The sample holds many counts of this clonotype. The chain couples TRBV6-5 to TRBJ2-5; D may be TRBD1 (8 bases). The CDR3 spans 13 residues. V shed 6 bases and J shed 4 bases, with 12 bases lying between them. Looked up from germline, CDR1 is MNHEY and CDR2 is SVGAGI. The chain's CDR3 is CASSYRGGETQYF. As DNA, the CDR3 is TGTGCCAGCAGCTACAGGGGGGGAGAGACCCAGTACTTC.

A note on this clonotype: A single base separates this from a much larger clone, so it may be a read error. The CDR3 does not end in the conserved phenylalanine or tryptophan, so this is likely a read error. The limits of the CDR3 on the DNA are not certain, so only TCRdb's listed CDR3 is given. The gene calls are TRBV4-2 and TRBJ1-2; TRBD1 was called by the table and not checked on the DNA. The CDR3 comprises 13 residues, both ends counted. Per the germline V gene, CDR1 is LGHNA and CDR2 is YNFKEQ. This CDR3 reads CASSQDRQNGYSL.

This clonotype was detected many times. The chain is built from TRBV20-1 and TRBJ2-7, with D maybe TRBD2 (6 bases). Germline CDR1 is DFQATT and CDR2 is SNEGSKA (reference sequence). This CDR3 contains 14 residues. Trimming cost V 6 bases and J 4 bases, with 19 bases left between them. The CDR3 DNA is TGCAGTGCCCTCGACGCGGGATCAGAATACGAGCAGTACTTC. This translates into CSALDAGSEYEQYF.

This clonotype was seen more than once but under ten times. The V gene is TRBV28, the J gene TRBJ2-2; D is perhaps TRBD1 or TRBD2 (6 bases each). V was pared by 6 bases and J by 5 bases, with 16 bases between. From germline, CDR1 is MDHEN and CDR2 SYDVKM. CDR3 length equals 15 residues. The CDR3 region has the DNA TGTGCCAGCAGCCCCCGGGGGCGAGAGACCGGGGAGCTGTTTTTT. Translating gives CASSPRGRETGELFF.

Written as DNA, the CDR3 is TGTGCCAGCAACGGGGTCCTCCGAAACACCATATATTTT. It encodes CASNGVLRNTIYF. This chain joins TRBV28 and TRBJ1-3; no definite D call. The germline CDR1 and CDR2 sequences are MDHEN and SYDVKM. With 7 bases removed from V and 5 bases from J, the gap between germline ends came to 12 bases. This CDR3 comprises 13 residues.

This chain connects TRBV5-4 to TRBJ2-4; D perhaps matches TRBD2 (6 bases). The V end was cut by 0 bases, the J end by 7 bases, with 11 bases between. The CDR3 runs to 14 residues. Germline CDR1 and CDR2: SGHNT and YYREEE (reference sequence). CDR3 sequence (DNA): TGTGCCAGCAGCTTGGCCGGAGGGCTGAACATTCAGTACTTC. Translated: CASSLAGGLNIQYF.

This clonotype was counted ten times or more. This chain uses TRBV6-1 with TRBJ2-5; unclear D gene. The CDR3 contains 14 residues. Between the trimmed V and J ends, which lost 7 bases and 4 bases, there was a span of 16 bases. The germline gives CDR1 MNHNS, CDR2 SASEGT. CDR3 sequence reads: CASIQAAGGETQYF. The CDR3 DNA follows: TGTGCCAGCATCCAGGCCGCCGGTGGAGAGACCCAGTACTTC.

This clonotype showed up many times. The chain joins TRBV5-1 to TRBJ1-3, with a tentative D call TRBD1 (5 bases). Trimming cost V 3 bases and J 1 base, with 14 bases left between them. Germline CDR1 SGHRS, CDR2 YFSETQ. The CDR3 is 16 amino acids. In nucleotides, the CDR3 is TGCGCCAGCAGCTCTACAGGCACCTCATCTGGAAACACCATATATTTT. This encodes CASSSTGTSSGNTIYF. The full variable domain, rest sourced from reference TRBV5-1 and TRBJ1-3, is KAGVTQTPRYLIKTRGQQVTLSCSPISGHRSVSWYQQTPGQGLQFLFEYFSETQRNKGNFPGRFSGRQFSNSRSEMNVSTLELGDSALYLCASSSTGTSSGNTIYFGEGSWLTVV.

This clonotype was seen many times. V is TRBV10-3 and J is TRBJ1-5; D not resolved. Germline V gene lookup returns CDR1 ENHRY and CDR2 SYGVKD. This CDR3 comprises 14 residues. Trimming shortened V by 2 bases and J by 7 bases, and 12 bases separated the two germline ends. This CDR3 reads CAISESSADQPQHF. DNA of the CDR3: TGTGCCATCAGTGAGAGCAGTGCAGACCAGCCCCAGCATTTT.

Regarding this clonotype: The junction shows a germline mismatch at one end, possibly a read error. The genes are TRBV6-1 and TRBJ2-7; D gene ambiguous. CDR3 length: 15 residues. Per the germline V gene, CDR1 is MNHNS and CDR2 is SASEGT. The CDR3 sequence is CASKSYAVRYYDQYF. CDR3 in DNA: TGTGCCAGCAAAAGCTACGCAGTCAGGTACTACGATCAGTACTTC.

This rearrangement joins TRBV5-1 to TRBJ2-5; a possible D gene is TRBD1 (5 bases). CDR3 length: 16 amino acids. Looked up from germline, CDR1 is SGHRS and CDR2 is YFSETQ. Trimming took 5 bases from V and 7 from J, leaving 24 bases between them. Here the CDR3 reads CASSHSNRTPGRTQYF. As DNA, the CDR3 is TGCGCCAGCAGTCACTCCAACAGGACACCGGGCCGGACCCAGTACTTC.